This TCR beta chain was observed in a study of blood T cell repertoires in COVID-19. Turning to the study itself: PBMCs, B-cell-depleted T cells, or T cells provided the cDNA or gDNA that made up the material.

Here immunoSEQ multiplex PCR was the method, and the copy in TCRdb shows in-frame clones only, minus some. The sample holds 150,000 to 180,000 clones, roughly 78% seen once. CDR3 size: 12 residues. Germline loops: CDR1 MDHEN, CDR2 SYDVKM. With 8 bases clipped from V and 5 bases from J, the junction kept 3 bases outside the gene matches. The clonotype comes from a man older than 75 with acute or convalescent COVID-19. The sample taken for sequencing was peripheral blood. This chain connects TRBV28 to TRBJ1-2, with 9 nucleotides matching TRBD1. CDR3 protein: CASSGTGYGYTF. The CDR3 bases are TGTGCCAGCTCCGGGACAGGGTATGGCTACACCTTC.